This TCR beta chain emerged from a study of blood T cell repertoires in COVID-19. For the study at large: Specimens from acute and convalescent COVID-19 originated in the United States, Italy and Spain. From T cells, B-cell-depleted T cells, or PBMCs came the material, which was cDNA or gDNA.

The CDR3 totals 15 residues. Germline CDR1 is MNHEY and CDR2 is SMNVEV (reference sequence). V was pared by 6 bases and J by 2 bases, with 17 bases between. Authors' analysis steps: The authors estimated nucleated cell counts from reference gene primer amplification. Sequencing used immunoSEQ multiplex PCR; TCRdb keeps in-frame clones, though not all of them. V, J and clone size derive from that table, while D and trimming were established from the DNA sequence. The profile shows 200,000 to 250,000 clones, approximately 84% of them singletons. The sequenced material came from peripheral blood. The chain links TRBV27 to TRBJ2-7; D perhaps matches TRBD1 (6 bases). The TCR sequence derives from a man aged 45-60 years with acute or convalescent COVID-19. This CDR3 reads CASRGAWSRPYEQYF. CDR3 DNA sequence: TGTGCCAGCAGGGGGGCGTGGTCCAGACCCTACGAGCAGTACTTC.